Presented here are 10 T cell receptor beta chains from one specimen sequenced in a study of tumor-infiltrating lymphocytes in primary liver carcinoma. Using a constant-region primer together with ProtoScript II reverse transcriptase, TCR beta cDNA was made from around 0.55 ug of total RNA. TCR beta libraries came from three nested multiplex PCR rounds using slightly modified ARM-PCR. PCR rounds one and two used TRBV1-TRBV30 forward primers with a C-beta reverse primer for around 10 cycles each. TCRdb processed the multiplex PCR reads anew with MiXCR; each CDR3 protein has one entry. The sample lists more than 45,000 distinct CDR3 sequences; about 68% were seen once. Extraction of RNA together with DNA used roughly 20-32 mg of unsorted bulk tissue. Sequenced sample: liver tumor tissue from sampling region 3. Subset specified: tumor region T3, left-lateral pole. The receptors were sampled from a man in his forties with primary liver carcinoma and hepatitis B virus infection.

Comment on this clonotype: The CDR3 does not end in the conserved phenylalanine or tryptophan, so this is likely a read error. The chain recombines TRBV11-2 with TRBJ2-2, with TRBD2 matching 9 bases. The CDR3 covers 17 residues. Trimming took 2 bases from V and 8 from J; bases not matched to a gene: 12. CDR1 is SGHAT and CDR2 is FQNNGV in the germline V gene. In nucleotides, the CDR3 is TGTGCCAGCAGCTTACTAGCGGGAAGGCCTGGCACGGGGGAGCTGTTTCTT. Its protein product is CASSLLAGRPGTGELFL.

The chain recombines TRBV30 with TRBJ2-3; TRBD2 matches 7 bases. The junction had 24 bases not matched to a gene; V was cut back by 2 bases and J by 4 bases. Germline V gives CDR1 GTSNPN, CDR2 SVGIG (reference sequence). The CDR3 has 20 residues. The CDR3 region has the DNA TGTGCCTGGAGTCCCCAACTGGGTAGCGGGTTGCCCATCTCCCCAGATACGCAGTATTTT. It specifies CAWSPQLGSGLPISPDTQYF. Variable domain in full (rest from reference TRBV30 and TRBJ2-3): SQTIHQWPATLVQPVGSPLSLECTVEGTSNPNLYWYRQAAGRGLQLLFYSVGIGQISSEVPQNLSASRPQDRQFILSSKKLLLSDSGFYLCAWSPQLGSGLPISPDTQYFGPGTRLTVL.

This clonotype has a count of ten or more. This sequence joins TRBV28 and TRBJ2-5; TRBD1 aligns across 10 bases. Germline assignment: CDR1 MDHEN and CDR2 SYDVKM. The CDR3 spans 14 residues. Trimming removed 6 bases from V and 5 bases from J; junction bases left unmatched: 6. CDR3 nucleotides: TGTGCCAGCAGGTGGGACAGGGGCCTGGAGACCCAGTACTTC. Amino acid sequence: CASRWDRGLETQYF.

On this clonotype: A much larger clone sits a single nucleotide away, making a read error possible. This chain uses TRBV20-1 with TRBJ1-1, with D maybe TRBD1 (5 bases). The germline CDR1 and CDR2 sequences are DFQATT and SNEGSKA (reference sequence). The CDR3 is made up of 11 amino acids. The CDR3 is CNVTGNTEAFF. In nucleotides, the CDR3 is TGCAATGTTACAGGGAACACTGAAGCTTTCTTT.

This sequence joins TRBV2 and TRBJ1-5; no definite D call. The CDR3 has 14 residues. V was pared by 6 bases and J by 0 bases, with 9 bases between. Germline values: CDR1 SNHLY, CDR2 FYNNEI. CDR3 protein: CASRGFDSNQPQHF. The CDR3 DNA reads TGTGCCAGCAGGGGGTTTGATAGCAATCAGCCCCAGCATTTT.

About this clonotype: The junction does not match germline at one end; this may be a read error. CDR3: CAISLTEGAYEKYF. The DNA for the CDR3 is TGTGCCATCAGCTTAACCGAAGGAGCTTACGAGAAGTACTTC. The chain joins TRBV11-2 to TRBJ2-7; D gene ambiguous. Germline-derived CDR1 and CDR2 are SGHAT and FQNNGV. The CDR3 consists of 14 residues. Complete variable domain (other parts from reference TRBV11-2 and TRBJ2-7): EAGVAQSPRYKIIEKRQSVAFWCNPISGHATLYWYQQILGQGPKLLIQFQNNGVVDDSQLPKDRFSAERLKGVDSTLKIQPAKLEDSAVYLCAISLTEGAYEKYFGPGTRLTVT.

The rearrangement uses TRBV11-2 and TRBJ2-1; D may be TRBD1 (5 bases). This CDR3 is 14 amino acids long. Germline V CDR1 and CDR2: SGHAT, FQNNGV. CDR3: CAGSSPGRGNEQFF. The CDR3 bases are TGTGCTGGCAGCTCTCCCGGAAGGGGAAATGAGCAGTTCTTC.

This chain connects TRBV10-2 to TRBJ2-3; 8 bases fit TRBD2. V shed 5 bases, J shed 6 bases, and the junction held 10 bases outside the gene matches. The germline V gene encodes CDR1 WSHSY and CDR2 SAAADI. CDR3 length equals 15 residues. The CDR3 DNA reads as TGCGCCAGCAGTTGCCCCGGACTAGCAGGGGATACGCAGTATTTT. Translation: CASSCPGLAGDTQYF.

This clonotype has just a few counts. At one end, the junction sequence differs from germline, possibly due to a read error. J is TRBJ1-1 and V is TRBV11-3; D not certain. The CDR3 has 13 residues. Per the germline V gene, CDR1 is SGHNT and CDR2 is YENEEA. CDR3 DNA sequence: TGTGCCGGCAGTTTAGTAGCGAACACTGAAACTTTCTTT. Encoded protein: CAGSLVANTETFF. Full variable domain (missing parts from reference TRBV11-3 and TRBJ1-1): EAGVVQSPRYKIIEKKQPVAFWCNPISGHNTLYWYLQNLGQGPELLIRYENEEAVDDSQLPKDRFSAERLKGVDSTLKIQPAELGDSAVYLCAGSLVANTETFFGQGTRLTVV.

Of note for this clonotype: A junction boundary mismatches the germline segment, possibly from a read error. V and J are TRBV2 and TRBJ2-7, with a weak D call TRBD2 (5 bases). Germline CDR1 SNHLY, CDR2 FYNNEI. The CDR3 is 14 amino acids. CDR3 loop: CVSSEETGNYEQYF. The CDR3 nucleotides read TGTGTCAGCAGTGAAGAGACGGGAAACTACGAGCAGTATTTC.